The entry that follows covers one TCR beta chain sequence. The antigen remains unidentified. Uncontrolled infection, other autoimmune disease, pregnancy and lactation each barred patients from inclusion. This sample holds PBMCs from approximately 9 ml fresh peripheral blood. Researchers took RNA transcripts and amplified the TCR beta CDR3 regions from them. A set of HTBI primers served as the primers for a first-round RT-PCR of the TCR CDR3. Via MiXCR, TCRdb re-called the multiplex PCR reads, giving one row per CDR3 protein. This sample has under 650,000 distinct CDR3 sequences; about 17% occur once, and the top ten carry around 3.9%. The entry originates in a study of T cells in Graves' hyperthyroidism and ophthalmopathy. This CDR3 spans 15 amino acids. Trimming left V 1 base short and J 4 bases short, with 15 bases between. Study observations and caveats: In validation, the model predicted ophthalmopathy. These predictions came a median roughly seven months before onset.

Sequences were obtained from blood. The sequence was collected from a woman in her twenties or thirties with Graves' hyperthyroidism. The genes are TRBV5-7 and TRBJ2-7; no reliable D call. TRBV5-7 is sorted into the ORF group, with uncertain function. DNA of the CDR3: TGTGCCAGCAGCTTGTTTGGGTTCAGCAGATACGAGCAGTACTTC. As protein: CASSLFGFSRYEQYF.